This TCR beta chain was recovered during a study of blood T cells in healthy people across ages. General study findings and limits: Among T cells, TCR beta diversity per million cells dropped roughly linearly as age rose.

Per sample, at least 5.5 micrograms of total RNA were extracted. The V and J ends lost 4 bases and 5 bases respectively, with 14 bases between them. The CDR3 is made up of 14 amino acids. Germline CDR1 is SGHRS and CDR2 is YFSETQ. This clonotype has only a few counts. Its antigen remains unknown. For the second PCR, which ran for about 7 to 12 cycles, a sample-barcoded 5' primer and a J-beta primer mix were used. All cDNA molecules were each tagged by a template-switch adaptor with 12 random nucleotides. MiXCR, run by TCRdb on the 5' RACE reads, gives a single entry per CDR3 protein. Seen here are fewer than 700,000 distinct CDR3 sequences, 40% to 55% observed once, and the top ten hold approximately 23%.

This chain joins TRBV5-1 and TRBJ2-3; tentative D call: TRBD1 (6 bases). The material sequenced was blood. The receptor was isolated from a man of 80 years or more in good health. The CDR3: CASSTQGAEDTQYF. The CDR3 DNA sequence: TGCGCCAGCAGCACACAGGGTGCGGAAGATACGCAGTATTTT.